This T cell receptor beta chain comes out of a study of blood T cell repertoires in COVID-19. Study-wide background: Italy, Spain and the United States were the sources of the convalescent and acute COVID-19 samples. PBMCs, B-cell-depleted T cells, or T cells were the source of the cDNA or gDNA that made up the material.

The sample holds one count of this clone. As handled by the study authors: Reference gene primer amplification in the assay estimated nucleated cell counts. The repertoire was sequenced with immunoSEQ multiplex PCR; TCRdb's copy has only in-frame clones and lacks some. From that table come the V and J calls and clone size; the DNA was used to work out D and trimming. Of roughly 150,000 clones listed, just under 85% are singletons. This CDR3 is 15 amino acids long. Trimming took off 8 bases at V and 5 bases at J, with 18 bases between the two ends. Per the germline V gene, CDR1 is SEHNR and CDR2 is FQNEAQ (reference sequence).

The source is a woman aged 80 or over with COVID-19, enrolled during active disease. The V and J genes are TRBV7-9 and TRBJ1-4, with a weak D call TRBD1 (5 bases). Sequenced input: peripheral blood. CDR3: CASDTPGGKNEKLFF. CDR3 DNA: TGTGCCAGCGATACGCCGGGGGGGAAGAATGAAAAACTGTTTTTT.